Listed here are 23 T cell receptor beta chains from one sample, sequenced in a study of blood T cell repertoires in COVID-19. This table comes from immunoSEQ multiplex PCR, and its TCRdb copy is limited to in-frame clones, with some not included. The sample contains 150,000 or so clones, approximately 81% of which appear only once. Sequencing input: peripheral blood. Receptor source: a human donor in a cohort sampled during active COVID-19.

The V call is TRBV27, the J call TRBJ1-3; possibly TRBD1 for D (5 bases). Trimming took 6 bases from V and 2 from J, leaving 11 bases between them. The CDR3 extends over 14 amino acids. The germline V gene has CDR1 MNHEY and CDR2 SMNVEV (reference sequence). The CDR3 region is CASSRDWAGNTIYF. The CDR3 nucleotides are TGTGCCAGCAGCCGGGACTGGGCTGGAAACACCATATATTTT.

The chain carries TRBV20-1 and TRBJ2-5; TRBD2 matches at 12 bases. Germline V lookup: CDR1 DFQATT, CDR2 SNEGSKA (reference sequence). The V gene end was trimmed by 3 bases and the J gene end by 5 bases; junction bases not matched to a gene: 7. The CDR3 totals 15 residues. The CDR3 spells CSASRLAGAGETQYF. The CDR3 DNA reads as TGCAGTGCTAGTAGACTAGCGGGGGCTGGGGAGACCCAGTACTTC.

Only a few counts were recorded for this clone. J is TRBJ1-5 and V is TRBV12-5; TRBD1 agrees at 8 bases. V trimming: 5 bases; J trimming: 2 bases; junction bases outside the gene matches: 8. CDR3 size: 16 residues. The germline CDR1 and CDR2 sequences are LGHNT and FRNRAP. CDR3 loop: CASGPGQGQGNQPQHF. The CDR3 DNA is TGTGCTAGTGGTCCAGGACAGGGACAGGGCAATCAGCCCCAGCATTTT.

The genes are TRBV6-1 and TRBJ2-2; D is ambiguous. V was cut by 2 bases and J by 6 bases, with 19 bases left in between. Germline CDR1 MNHNS, CDR2 SASEGT. The CDR3 has 17 residues. The CDR3 here is CASSEQPSGLGAGELFF. The DNA of the CDR3 is TGTGCCAGCAGTGAACAGCCCAGTGGGTTAGGAGCCGGGGAGCTGTTTTTT.

V and J are TRBV9 and TRBJ2-7; 7 bases map to TRBD2. Trimming cost V 0 bases and J 2 bases; bases outside gene matches: 2. Germline CDR1 SGDLS, CDR2 YYNGEE. This CDR3 comprises 14 residues. As DNA, the CDR3 is TGTGCCAGCAGCGTAGGGGAGGGGACCTACGAGCAGTACTTC. Translated: CASSVGEGTYEQYF. The whole variable domain, filled in from reference TRBV9 and TRBJ2-7, reads DSGVTQTPKHLITATGQRVTLRCSPRSGDLSVYWYQQSLDQGLQFLIQYYNGEERAKGNILERFSAQQFPDLHSELNLSSLELGDSALYFCASSVGEGTYEQYFGPGTRLTVT.

The V gene is TRBV7-3, the J gene TRBJ2-3, with 10 bases matching TRBD1. The germline gives CDR1 SGHTA, CDR2 FQGTGA. Trimming at V came to 4 bases and at J to 4 bases, leaving 2 bases not matched to a gene. CDR3 length equals 14 residues. In DNA form, the CDR3 reads TGTGCCAGCAGCTCAGGACAGGGGGCAGATACGCAGTATTTT. This codes for CASSSGQGADTQYF.

The V and J genes are TRBV20-1 and TRBJ2-1; D uncertain. The germline CDR1 and CDR2 sequences are DFQATT and SNEGSKA (reference sequence). V was trimmed by 5 bases and J by 4 bases, leaving 6 bases between them. The CDR3 loop spans 11 amino acids. This CDR3 reads CSAHFYNEQFF. CDR3 bases: TGCAGTGCTCACTTTTACAATGAGCAGTTCTTC.

The chain recombines TRBV10-3 with TRBJ1-3, with TRBD1 identical over 8 bases. The CDR3 is 13 amino acids. The germline V gene encodes CDR1 ENHRY and CDR2 SYGVKD. V shed 8 bases and J 6 bases; nucleotides not matched to a gene: 6. The CDR3 reads CAIQDREVNTIYF. In nucleotides, the CDR3 is TGTGCCATCCAGGACAGGGAAGTAAACACCATATATTTT.

This clone was recorded a few times. The chain combines TRBV12-3 or TRBV12-4 with TRBJ1-3; D is undetermined. Trimming shortened V by 8 bases and J by 0 bases, and 5 bases separated the two germline ends. The length of the CDR3 is 12 residues. DNA for the CDR3: TGTGCCAGCGACAACTCTGGAAACACCATATATTTT. Amino acid sequence: CASDNSGNTIYF.

This clone occurred a few times. This chain connects TRBV7-3 to TRBJ2-5; maybe TRBD2 (6 bases). The CDR3 length is 14 residues. V was clipped by 3 bases and J by 5 bases, with 13 bases between them. Germline lookup yields CDR1 SGHTA and CDR2 FQGTGA. The CDR3 DNA is TGTGCCAGCAGCTTGGGTACAGCGGGTGAGACCCAGTACTTC. This gives the protein CASSLGTAGETQYF.

The genes are TRBV27 and TRBJ1-2, with D possibly matching TRBD1 (6 bases). CDR1 is MNHEY and CDR2 is SMNVEV in the germline V gene (reference sequence). V lost 5 bases and J lost 2, with 15 bases in between. This CDR3 is built from 15 residues. The CDR3 loop is CASSAIQGLNYGYTF. In DNA, the CDR3 is TGTGCCAGCAGTGCGATACAGGGCCTCAACTATGGCTACACCTTC.

V and J are TRBV6-5 and TRBJ2-7, with TRBD2 matching 12 bases. CDR3 length: 15 residues. Trimming cost V 4 bases and J 2 bases; bases outside gene matches: 3. CDR1 and CDR2 from the germline V gene are MNHEY and SVGAGI. The CDR3 spells CASSLTSGGTYEQYF. For the CDR3, the DNA is TGTGCCAGCAGTTTGACTAGCGGGGGAACCTACGAGCAGTACTTC.

The V gene is TRBV27, the J gene TRBJ2-5; TRBD1 agrees at 8 bases. J lost 1 base, V lost 6 bases, and 7 bases had no gene match. Germline values: CDR1 MNHEY, CDR2 SMNVEV (reference sequence). The CDR3 spans 15 residues. The DNA of the CDR3 is TGTGCCAGCAGCTCTGACAGGGGAGCCCAAGAGACCCAGTACTTC. Protein: CASSSDRGAQETQYF.

This rearrangement joins TRBV6-6 to TRBJ2-3, with a weak D call TRBD1 (6 bases). With 4 bases removed from V and 1 base from J, the gap between germline ends came to 12 bases. This CDR3 has 15 residues. Germline loops: CDR1 MNHNY, CDR2 SVGAGI (reference sequence). This chain's CDR3 is CASSSLGARTDTQYF. The CDR3 DNA reads as TGTGCCAGCAGTTCCTTGGGGGCGCGCACAGATACGCAGTATTTT.

The V and J genes are TRBV19 and TRBJ1-2; D is perhaps TRBD1 (6 bases). V was clipped by 5 bases and J by 5 bases, with 15 bases between them. CDR3 length: 14 residues. In germline, CDR1 is LNHDA, CDR2 SQIVND (reference sequence). CDR3 residues: CASSAGRDTYGYTF. For the CDR3, the DNA is TGTGCCAGTAGTGCGGGGAGGGACACTTATGGCTACACCTTC.

V gene TRBV11-1 combines with J gene TRBJ2-7, with TRBD1 as a possible D gene (6 bases). Germline values: CDR1 SGHAT, CDR2 FQDESV (reference sequence). The CDR3 spans 15 residues. With 6 bases removed from V and 4 bases from J, the gap between germline ends came to 19 bases. The CDR3 nucleotides read TGTGCCAGCAGATCCTCGCCAGGGGAATTTTACGAGCAGTACTTC. Translated: CASRSSPGEFYEQYF.

A single count supports this clone. V gene TRBV5-1 combines with J gene TRBJ1-4, with TRBD1 as a possible D gene (6 bases). The CDR3 is 13 amino acids. Germline V gene data show CDR1 as SGHRS and CDR2 as YFSETQ. V lost 4 bases, J lost 8 bases, and 12 bases lay in between. CDR3 nucleotides: TGCGCCAGCAGCGGTACCGGGACAGAAAAACTGTTTTTT. Encoded protein: CASSGTGTEKLFF.

The chain carries TRBV6-5 and TRBJ1-4; weak D call: TRBD1 (6 bases). Germline CDR1 MNHEY, CDR2 SVGAGI. CDR3 length: 15 residues. Between the trimmed V and J ends, which lost 6 bases and 7 bases, there was a span of 18 bases. Written as DNA, the CDR3 is TGTGCCAGCAGGGCGGGGGCAGGAGAAACTGAAAAACTGTTTTTT. This translates into CASRAGAGETEKLFF.

Here the CDR3 reads CASSYAGTGREKLFF. The CDR3 nucleotides read TGTGCCAGCAGTTACGCCGGGACAGGGAGAGAAAAACTGTTTTTT. V usage is TRBV6-2 or TRBV6-3 and J usage is TRBJ1-4; 9 nucleotides match TRBD1. Per germline, CDR1 MNHEY and CDR2 SVGEGT. This CDR3 region has 15 residues. Trimming at V came to 2 bases and at J to 8 bases, leaving 6 bases not matched to a gene.

This clone was recorded once. The V gene is TRBV7-7, the J gene TRBJ2-1; 9 bases fit TRBD1. The V segment lost 5 bases and the J segment 6 bases; nucleotides outside the gene matches: 11. In germline, CDR1 is SSHAT, CDR2 FNYEAQ (reference sequence). The CDR3 spans 16 residues. CDR3 region: CASSIMADRGVNEQFF. As DNA, the CDR3 is TGTGCCAGCAGCATTATGGCGGACAGGGGAGTCAATGAGCAGTTCTTC.

V is TRBV3-1 (or the pseudogene TRBV3-2) and J is TRBJ2-7; TRBD1 is a possible D gene (7 bases). In germline, CDR1 is LGHDT, CDR2 YNNKEL (reference sequence). Trimming pared 4 bases from V and 3 bases from J, leaving 13 bases between. The CDR3 consists of 14 residues. The chain's CDR3 is CASSLQGGGYEQYF. The CDR3 nucleotides read TGTGCCAGCAGCCTCCAGGGGGGAGGCTACGAGCAGTACTTC.

This clone was found once. The CDR3 sequence: CASSLEGLAILEQFF. The CDR3 nucleotides read TGTGCCAGCAGCTTAGAGGGACTAGCAATTCTCGAGCAGTTCTTC. The chain is built from TRBV7-2 and TRBJ2-1, with 9 positions matching TRBD2. CDR3 length: 15 residues. Germline CDR1 SGHTA, CDR2 FQGNSA. After removal of 1 base from V and 10 bases from J, the junction contained 8 bases not matched to a gene.

This chain connects TRBV30 to TRBJ1-2; D is perhaps TRBD1 (6 bases). The V gene's germline CDR1 is GTSNPN and CDR2 SVGIG (reference sequence). V was cut by 8 bases and J by 7 bases, with 17 bases left in between. The CDR3 has 12 amino acids. CDR3 sequence: CAGPDSRLGYTF. The CDR3 DNA reads as TGTGCCGGACCGGACAGCAGACTTGGCTACACCTTC.